Listed here are 14 T cell receptor beta chains from one sample, sequenced in a study of CD8+CD57+ T cells in acquired aplastic anemia. CDR3 and TCR beta VDJ profiling relied on a genomic DNA template. TCRdb re-called the reads through MiXCR, storing one row per CDR3 protein. This table has about 110,000 distinct CDR3 sequences, 40% to 65% appearing once. What was sequenced was sorted CD4+, CD8+, or CD8+CD57+ T cells (not recorded which) from PBMCs. The receptors here all came from a human donor in good health, serving as a control.

For this clonotype: Given the absence of the conserved phenylalanine or tryptophan at the CDR3 end, a read error is likely. The limits of the CDR3 on the DNA are not certain, so only TCRdb's listed CDR3 is given. The rearrangement links TRBV25-1 to TRBJ1-6. The germline gives CDR1 MGHDK, CDR2 SYGVNS. With termini counted, the CDR3 has 11 amino acids. The CDR3 sequence: CASSAPKIIGS.

V and J are TRBV20-1 and TRBJ2-7, with 10 bases aligning to TRBD1. CDR3 length: 14 residues. V shed 4 bases, J shed 4 bases, and the junction held 7 bases outside the gene matches. Germline lookup yields CDR1 DFQATT and CDR2 SNEGSKA (reference sequence). CDR3 in amino acids: CSATRQGAGYEQYF. DNA for the CDR3: TGCAGTGCTACTCGACAGGGGGCCGGATACGAGCAGTACTTC.

The chain has TRBV2 and TRBJ1-2, with D perhaps TRBD1 (6 bases). This CDR3 spans 12 amino acids. The germline V and J ends were trimmed by 10 bases and 12 bases, with 21 bases remaining between them. Germline V gene lookup returns CDR1 SNHLY and CDR2 FYNNEI. The CDR3 protein is CAMGDTNSGNTF. CDR3 bases: TGTGCCATGGGGGACACCAACTCTGGAAACACCTTC.

This rearrangement joins TRBV24-1 to TRBJ2-5, with a possible D match to TRBD2 (6 bases). CDR1 and CDR2 (germline): KGHDR, SFDVKD. This CDR3 contains 14 residues. V was shortened by 0 bases and J by 5 bases, with 9 bases between the two germline ends. The CDR3 coding sequence is TGTGCCACCAGTGATTTGGGAGGGTTGGAGACCCAGTACTTC. It specifies CATSDLGGLETQYF.

This chain connects TRBV6-2 or TRBV6-3 to TRBJ2-1; D is perhaps TRBD1 or TRBD2 (5 bases each). Looked up from germline, CDR1 is MNHEY and CDR2 is SVGEGT. The CDR3 sequence is 15 residues long. The germline V and J ends were trimmed by 3 bases and 5 bases, with 14 bases remaining between them. CDR3 nucleotides: TGTGCCAGCAGTTATGGGGACGGAGGACACAATGAGCAGTTCTTC. The encoded protein is CASSYGDGGHNEQFF.

The genes are TRBV10-2 and TRBJ1-2, with 9 bases fitting TRBD1. Germline V gene data show CDR1 as WSHSY and CDR2 as SAAADI. The CDR3 is 14 amino acids. Trimming removed 6 bases from V and 7 bases from J; junction bases left unmatched: 9. The CDR3 protein is CASSETGGASGYTF. The CDR3 DNA sequence: TGCGCCAGCAGCGAAACAGGGGGCGCGAGTGGCTACACCTTC.

V gene TRBV20-1 combines with J gene TRBJ2-3, with D unresolved. CDR3 length: 13 amino acids. The germline V gene encodes CDR1 DFQATT and CDR2 SNEGSKA (reference sequence). V lost 0 bases and J 6 bases, leaving 10 bases between the germline ends. CDR3 in DNA: TGCAGTGCTAGAGACCCTCTGGCGGATACGCAGTATTTT. Translating gives CSARDPLADTQYF.

The count of this clonotype is one. The DNA of the CDR3 is TGTGCCAGCAGCTTGGGGTCCGGGGACGAGCAGTACTTC. Translating gives CASSLGSGDEQYF. The rearrangement joins TRBV5-4 to TRBJ2-7; D perhaps matches TRBD2 (5 bases). CDR3 size: 13 residues. Trimming stripped 0 bases from V and 5 bases from J, with 9 bases between. Germline V gene data show CDR1 as SGHNT and CDR2 as YYREEE (reference sequence).

The rearrangement uses TRBV5-1 and TRBJ2-5; maybe TRBD1 (5 bases). CDR3 size: 14 residues. Germline V gene sequence: CDR1 SGHRS, CDR2 YFSETQ. V was pared by 7 bases and J by 3 bases, with 16 bases between. DNA of the CDR3: TGCGCCAGCCCTCTACAGGTAGATGAAGAGACCCAGTACTTC. Protein product: CASPLQVDEETQYF.

A few counts support this clonotype. This chain joins TRBV25-1 and TRBJ2-7; 8 nucleotides match TRBD2. This CDR3 has 14 amino acids. The ends lost 4 bases at V and 2 bases at J; junction bases unmatched: 4. Germline assignment: CDR1 MGHDK and CDR2 SYGVNS. Here the CDR3 reads CASSGTSPTYEQYF. The CDR3 DNA is TGTGCCAGCAGTGGGACTAGCCCGACCTACGAGCAGTACTTC.

V gene TRBV7-2 combines with J gene TRBJ1-2; no definite D call. CDR3 size: 12 residues. With 1 base removed from V and 8 bases from J, the gap between germline ends came to 8 bases. The germline CDR1 and CDR2 sequences are SGHTA and FQGNSA. CDR3: CASSLVGMGYTF. CDR3 sequence (DNA): TGTGCCAGCAGCTTAGTAGGCATGGGCTACACCTTC.

This clonotype was recorded at least ten times. The chain uses TRBV7-2 and TRBJ2-1; D might be TRBD2 (6 bases). V shed 5 bases and J shed 4 bases, with 15 bases lying between them. CDR1 is SGHTA, CDR2 FQGNSA, per germline. CDR3 length: 15 amino acids. The CDR3 reads CASSLSRDSYNEQFF. CDR3 coding DNA: TGTGCCAGCAGCCTTAGCCGGGACTCATACAATGAGCAGTTCTTC.

The chain is built from TRBV29-1 and TRBJ1-1; D perhaps matches TRBD1 (5 bases). The CDR3 spans 11 residues. V was trimmed by 3 bases and J by 10 bases, leaving 12 bases between them. CDR1 is SQVTM and CDR2 is ANQGSEA in the germline V gene. The CDR3 DNA follows: TGCAGCGTTGAGGGGGTCTTAGGAGCTTTCTTT. Protein: CSVEGVLGAFF.

This chain uses TRBV12-3 or TRBV12-4 with TRBJ2-7, with 11 bases matching TRBD2. V shed 3 bases and J 4 bases; nucleotides not matched to a gene: 5. The CDR3 has 15 amino acids. The CDR3 region is CASSLVSGGAYEQYF. In nucleotides, the CDR3 is TGTGCCAGCAGTTTGGTTAGCGGGGGGGCTTACGAGCAGTACTTC.